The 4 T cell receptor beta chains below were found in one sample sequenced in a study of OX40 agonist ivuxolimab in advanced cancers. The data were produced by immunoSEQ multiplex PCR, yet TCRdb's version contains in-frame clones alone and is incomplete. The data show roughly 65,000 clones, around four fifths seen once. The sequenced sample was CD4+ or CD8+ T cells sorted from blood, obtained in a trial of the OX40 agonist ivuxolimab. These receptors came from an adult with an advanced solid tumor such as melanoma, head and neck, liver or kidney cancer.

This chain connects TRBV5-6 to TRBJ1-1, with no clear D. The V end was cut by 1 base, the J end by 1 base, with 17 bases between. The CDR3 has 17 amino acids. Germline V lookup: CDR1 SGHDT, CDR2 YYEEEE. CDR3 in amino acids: CASSLRSTRATNTEAFF. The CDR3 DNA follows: TGTGCCAGCAGCTTGCGCTCTACTAGGGCGACGAACACTGAAGCTTTCTTT.

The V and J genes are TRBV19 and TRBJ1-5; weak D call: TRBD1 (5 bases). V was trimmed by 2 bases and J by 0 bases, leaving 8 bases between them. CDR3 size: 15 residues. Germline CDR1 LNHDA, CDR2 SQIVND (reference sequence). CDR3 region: CASSIQGYSNQPQHF. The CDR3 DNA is TGTGCCAGTAGTATACAGGGATATAGCAATCAGCCCCAGCATTTT.

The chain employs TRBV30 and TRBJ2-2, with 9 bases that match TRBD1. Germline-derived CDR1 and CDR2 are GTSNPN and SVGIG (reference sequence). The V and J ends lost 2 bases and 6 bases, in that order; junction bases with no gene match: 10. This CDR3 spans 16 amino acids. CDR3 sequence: CAWSLTGTGKAGELFF. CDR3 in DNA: TGTGCCTGGAGTTTGACCGGGACAGGGAAAGCCGGGGAGCTGTTTTTT.

This CDR3 reads CASSLGTSYNTGELFF. The CDR3 DNA reads as TGTGCCAGCAGCTTAGGGACTAGCTATAACACCGGGGAGCTGTTTTTT. V usage is TRBV7-8 and J usage is TRBJ2-2; 8 positions agree with TRBD2. The CDR3 consists of 16 residues. V lost 1 base and J lost 2; bases outside the gene matches: 3. Per germline, CDR1 SGHVS and CDR2 FQNEAQ.